This T cell receptor (beta chain) originates from a study of shared clonotypes between healthy human individuals. Only in-frame clones appear in the TCRdb table, and some are missing; sequencing was by immunoSEQ multiplex PCR. The table includes fewer than 3 million clones, roughly 92% detected once. Germline V gene sequence: CDR1 MNHNS, CDR2 SASEGT. CDR3 size: 16 residues. V shed 4 bases and J shed 1 base, with 16 bases lying between them. HIV-negative, healthy adults without recent acute infections or vaccinations were the donors. Sequenced sample: naive CD4+ T cells from PBMCs. Subset given: CD45RA+ positively selected. The TCR sequence derives from a man aged 18 to 29 in good health. Some clones in this sample may be carry-over from other donors' samples. The chain recombines TRBV6-1 with TRBJ1-1; the D gene is possibly TRBD1 (6 bases). CDR3 amino acids: CASSASWGAGNTEAFF. CDR3 nucleotide sequence: TGTGCCAGCAGTGCCTCGTGGGGGGCCGGGAACACTGAAGCTTTCTTT.